A single sample is the source of the 17 T cell receptor beta chains below, sequenced in a study of blood T cell repertoires in COVID-19. Measured with immunoSEQ multiplex PCR; TCRdb has only the in-frame clones, and not every one. This table holds 60,000 to 70,000 clones, roughly 85% found once. Sequenced: peripheral blood. These receptors originate from a woman in her sixties or seventies with acute or convalescent COVID-19.

The chain links TRBV28 to TRBJ1-1, with D possibly TRBD1 on 6 matching bases. Germline-derived CDR1 and CDR2 are MDHEN and SYDVKM. V was cut by 3 bases and J by 2 bases, with 10 bases left in between. This CDR3 spans 14 amino acids. The CDR3 is CASSLAGVNTEAFF. CDR3 DNA: TGTGCCAGCAGTTTGGCAGGGGTTAACACTGAAGCTTTCTTT.

V is TRBV29-1 and J is TRBJ1-1; TRBD1 is a possible D gene (6 bases). The V gene's germline CDR1 is SQVTM and CDR2 ANQGSEA. This CDR3 spans 11 amino acids. The CDR3: CTGQLNTEAFF. The CDR3, as DNA: TGCACCGGACAGTTGAACACTGAAGCTTTCTTT.

CDR3 protein: CATSPGGNTIYF. DNA of the CDR3: TGTGCCACCTCCCCAGGTGGAAACACCATATATTTT. The chain has TRBV19 and TRBJ1-3; D gene ambiguous. The germline V and J ends were trimmed by 10 bases and 3 bases, with 10 bases remaining between them. The germline gives CDR1 LNHDA, CDR2 SQIVND (reference sequence). CDR3 length: 12 amino acids.

The J gene is TRBJ2-7, the V gene TRBV4-1; D is possibly TRBD2 (5 bases). The ends were cut back, 3 bases at V and 3 bases at J, with 12 bases in the middle. Germline V gene sequence: CDR1 MGHRA, CDR2 YSYEKL. This CDR3 is built from 14 residues. The CDR3 DNA is TGCGCCAGCAGCCAGGACTCCCGCCTCTACGAGCAGTACTTC. This translates into CASSQDSRLYEQYF.

Written as DNA, the CDR3 is TGTGCCAGTAGTCCGGGACAGGGGACCGGGCCCCTCCACTTT. Protein: CASSPGQGTGPLHF. The chain carries TRBV19 and TRBJ1-6; 10 nucleotides match TRBD1. The ends lost 5 bases at V and 13 bases at J; junction bases unmatched: 8. The CDR3 extends over 14 amino acids. The V gene's germline CDR1 is LNHDA and CDR2 SQIVND (reference sequence).

This chain joins TRBV5-4 and TRBJ2-2; 7 bases line up with TRBD1. The V gene end was trimmed by 4 bases and the J gene end by 1 base; junction bases not matched to a gene: 7. The CDR3 covers 16 residues. In germline, CDR1 is SGHNT, CDR2 YYREEE (reference sequence). Here the CDR3 reads CASSTRQGGNTGELFF. The CDR3, as DNA: TGTGCCAGCAGCACCCGACAGGGCGGGAACACCGGGGAGCTGTTTTTT.

This sequence joins TRBV6-5 and TRBJ2-7; TRBD2 matches 8 bases. V was pared by 5 bases and J by 9 bases, with 6 bases of the junction left unmatched. This CDR3 is 12 amino acids long. The germline V gene has CDR1 MNHEY and CDR2 SVGAGI. CDR3 bases: TGTGCCAGCAGTCCGCGGGGGGCGCGGCAGTACTTC. Encoded protein: CASSPRGARQYF.

This clone came up a few times. This sequence joins TRBV28 and TRBJ2-7, with TRBD2 identical over 7 bases. Germline trimming cut 8 bases from V and 3 bases from J; bases unmatched to any gene: 7. Germline V CDR1 and CDR2: MDHEN, SYDVKM. CDR3 length equals 13 residues. The chain's CDR3 is CASGTGGSYEQYF. DNA of the CDR3: TGTGCCAGCGGGACCGGGGGGAGCTACGAGCAGTACTTC.

Worth noting for this clone: The same CDR3 can be traced to other DNA sequences in this sample. V usage is TRBV4-1 and J usage is TRBJ1-2, with D tentatively TRBD1 (5 bases). CDR3 length equals 13 residues. Germline loops: CDR1 MGHRA, CDR2 YSYEKL. The V end lost 1 base, the J end lost 5 bases, and 8 bases lay between the germline ends. The CDR3 DNA reads TGCGCCAGCAGCCAAGGGGGCCCGTATGGCTACACCTTC. Translating gives CASSQGGPYGYTF.

The genes are TRBV7-9 and TRBJ2-2, with a tentative D call TRBD2 (6 bases). CDR1 is SEHNR, CDR2 FQNEAQ, per germline (reference sequence). The CDR3 contains 14 residues. V shed 2 bases and J shed 6 bases, with 10 bases lying between them. The CDR3 coding sequence is TGTGCCAGCAGCTTATGGAGGGCCGCCGGGGAGCTGTTTTTT. It specifies CASSLWRAAGELFF.

This clone occurred once. The rearrangement links TRBV5-1 to TRBJ2-2; 9 nucleotides agree with TRBD2. CDR1 SGHRS and CDR2 YFSETQ come from the germline V gene. This CDR3 has 16 amino acids. V lost 1 base, J lost 3 bases, and 4 bases stayed unmatched. The CDR3 region has the DNA TGCGCCAGCAGCTTGCATCTAGCGGGATACACCGGGGAGCTGTTTTTT. Translating it yields CASSLHLAGYTGELFF.

This chain uses TRBV6-5 with TRBJ1-1, with 7 bases that match TRBD1. Germline V gene lookup returns CDR1 MNHEY and CDR2 SVGAGI. V shed 10 bases, J shed 1 base, and the junction held 6 bases outside the gene matches. This CDR3 comprises 13 residues. CDR3 protein: CATGDRGNTEAFF. The CDR3 DNA is TGTGCCACCGGGGACAGAGGGAACACTGAAGCTTTCTTT.

J is TRBJ2-1 and V is TRBV5-6; 7 bases are shared with TRBD2. V shed 0 bases and J 8 bases; nucleotides not matched to a gene: 5. This CDR3 comprises 14 residues. Per germline, CDR1 SGHDT and CDR2 YYEEEE. The CDR3 region has the DNA TGTGCCAGCAGCTTGGGCGGGAGTTTCCATGAGCAGTTCTTC. This codes for CASSLGGSFHEQFF.

This clone was seen a few times. The chain uses TRBV4-1 and TRBJ1-5, with 9 bases identical to TRBD1. The germline CDR1 and CDR2 sequences are MGHRA and YSYEKL. This CDR3 has 20 residues. Unmatched junction bases numbered 22, after V lost 4 bases and J lost 6 bases. The CDR3 sequence: CASSRGTGQGRYFRSQPQHF. The CDR3 coding sequence is TGCGCCAGCAGCCGGGGAACGGGACAGGGTCGATATTTTCGGTCTCAGCCCCAGCATTTT.

This rearrangement joins TRBV7-9 to TRBJ1-1; D gene ambiguous. CDR3 length: 15 amino acids. V lost 1 base, J lost 0 bases, and 9 bases lay in between. Per the germline V gene, CDR1 is SEHNR and CDR2 is FQNEAQ (reference sequence). The CDR3 DNA is TGTGCCAGCAGCTTAGTACCAGGAATGAACACTGAAGCTTTCTTT. This translates into CASSLVPGMNTEAFF.

This clone appeared a single time. The chain employs TRBV11-2 and TRBJ2-5; weak D call: TRBD2 (5 bases). CDR1 is SGHAT and CDR2 is FQNNGV in the germline V gene. V was clipped by 1 base and J by 5 bases, with 14 bases between them. This CDR3 has 15 residues. CDR3 residues: CASSLVPASRETQYF. The CDR3 DNA follows: TGTGCCAGCAGCTTAGTTCCGGCTAGCAGGGAGACCCAGTACTTC.

This rearrangement joins TRBV6-5 to TRBJ2-3; D may be TRBD2 (6 bases). Deletions cut 6 bases from V and 2 bases from J, with 15 bases between. This CDR3 region has 15 residues. Germline CDR1 is MNHEY and CDR2 is SVGAGI. CDR3 coding DNA: TGTGCCAGCAGCCAGGCGGGGCGGCACACAGATACGCAGTATTTT. It translates to CASSQAGRHTDTQYF.